Below are 13 T cell receptor beta chains sequenced from a single sample in a study of blood T cell repertoires in COVID-19. Method: immunoSEQ multiplex PCR; TCRdb's copy keeps in-frame clones and lacks some. Found here are 240,000 or so clones, approximately 86% of them singletons; the top ten hold 3% to 4%. The sequenced sample consisted of PBMCs or T cells enriched from blood (not recorded which). The receptors come from a woman between 35 and 50 years old with acute COVID-19.

The chain recombines TRBV3-1 (or the pseudogene TRBV3-2) with TRBJ2-5; 9 bases match TRBD1. CDR1 is LGHDT and CDR2 is YNNKEL in the germline V gene (reference sequence). The trim removed 4 bases at V and 5 bases at J, leaving 2 bases unmatched. The CDR3 consists of 13 residues. CDR3: CASSRQGGETQYF. In DNA form, the CDR3 reads TGTGCCAGCAGCCGACAGGGGGGGGAGACCCAGTACTTC.

J is TRBJ2-5 and V is TRBV13; 7 bases align to TRBD2. The V and J ends lost 5 bases and 4 bases, in that order; junction bases with no gene match: 10. Germline CDR1 is PRHDT and CDR2 is FYEKMQ (reference sequence). This CDR3 spans 15 amino acids. CDR3 amino acids: CASSGMGGRGETQYF. The CDR3 DNA is TGTGCCAGCAGCGGTATGGGCGGGAGAGGAGAGACCCAGTACTTC.

This clone was picked up a small number of times. The chain links TRBV4-1 to TRBJ2-2; 7 bases match TRBD2. CDR3 size: 15 residues. Germline lookup yields CDR1 MGHRA and CDR2 YSYEKL. J gave up 6 bases and V 5 bases, and 9 bases lay outside the gene matches. The CDR3 spells CASSIERDLAGELFF. CDR3 coding DNA: TGCGCCAGCAGCATCGAGCGGGATCTGGCCGGGGAGCTGTTTTTT.

The chain has TRBV19 and TRBJ1-2; D gene uncertain. The CDR3 consists of 15 residues. With 1 base removed from V and 3 bases from J, the gap between germline ends came to 12 bases. Per the germline V gene, CDR1 is LNHDA and CDR2 is SQIVND (reference sequence). CDR3 sequence (DNA): TGTGCCAGTAGTATAGGGAGGGAATCGGACTATGGCTACACCTTC. Its translation: CASSIGRESDYGYTF.

The V gene is TRBV27, the J gene TRBJ2-7, with TRBD2 as a possible D gene (6 bases). V was trimmed by 6 bases and J by 2 bases, leaving 20 bases between them. This CDR3 is built from 16 residues. Germline CDR1 is MNHEY and CDR2 is SMNVEV (reference sequence). In DNA form, the CDR3 reads TGTGCCAGCAGGTTTTCCCAAAGCGGGCTTACCTACGAGCAGTACTTC. The encoded protein is CASRFSQSGLTYEQYF.

The chain is built from TRBV9 and TRBJ2-7, with TRBD2 identical over 10 bases. The trim removed 3 bases at V and 6 bases at J, leaving 12 bases unmatched. CDR1 and CDR2 from the germline V gene are SGDLS and YYNGEE. This CDR3 comprises 16 residues. The CDR3 DNA sequence: TGTGCCAGCAGCGCACATCCCGGGACTAGCGAGTCCGAGCAGTACTTC. This gives the protein CASSAHPGTSESEQYF.

J is TRBJ2-5 and V is TRBV30; TRBD1 aligns across 9 bases. V trimming: 1 base; J trimming: 5 bases; junction bases outside the gene matches: 5. CDR3 length equals 14 residues. Germline CDR1 and CDR2: GTSNPN and SVGIG (reference sequence). The CDR3 bases are TGTGCCTGGAGTGGGACAGGGGTACAGGAGACCCAGTACTTC. This encodes CAWSGTGVQETQYF.

This clone was counted a few times. The J gene is TRBJ2-7, the V gene TRBV4-1, with no clear D. This CDR3 contains 15 residues. Trimming left V 1 base short and J 0 bases short, with 10 bases between. CDR1 and CDR2 (germline): MGHRA, YSYEKL. The DNA for the CDR3 is TGCGCCAGCAGCCAAGGGGCCCAGAGCTCCTACGAGCAGTACTTC. Encoded protein: CASSQGAQSSYEQYF.

V gene TRBV20-1 combines with J gene TRBJ2-5; 9 bases align to TRBD1. The V gene end was trimmed by 1 base and the J gene end by 11 bases; junction bases not matched to a gene: 2. The CDR3 totals 11 residues. Germline V lookup: CDR1 DFQATT, CDR2 SNEGSKA (reference sequence). The CDR3 sequence: CSARGDRDQYF. CDR3 sequence (DNA): TGCAGTGCTAGAGGGGACAGGGATCAGTACTTC.

This clone was detected a few times. The chain uses TRBV11-3 and TRBJ2-3; the match to TRBD2 covers 10 bases. Germline CDR1 SGHNT, CDR2 YENEEA. V was pared by 4 bases and J by 3 bases, with 10 bases of the junction left unmatched. The CDR3 is made up of 17 amino acids. CDR3 DNA sequence: TGTGCCAGCAGCTCCCCCACCCTAGCGGGAGTGACAGATACGCAGTATTTT. Protein sequence: CASSSPTLAGVTDTQYF.

This chain joins TRBV25-1 and TRBJ1-1; 8 nucleotides align to TRBD1. Germline lookup yields CDR1 MGHDK and CDR2 SYGVNS. The V and J ends lost 2 bases and 4 bases, in that order; junction bases with no gene match: 9. The CDR3 totals 16 residues. The CDR3: CASSEGTGTPSTEAFF. CDR3 coding DNA: TGTGCCAGCAGTGAAGGGACAGGTACCCCGTCCACTGAAGCTTTCTTT. The full variable domain, rest sourced from reference TRBV25-1 and TRBJ1-1, is EADIYQTPRYLVIGTGKKITLECSQTMGHDKMYWYQQDPGMELHLIHYSYGVNSTEKGDLSSESTVSRIRTEHFPLTLESARPSHTSQYLCASSEGTGTPSTEAFFGQGTRLTVV.

The V and J genes are TRBV7-6 and TRBJ2-1, with 11 bases aligning to TRBD2. There are 15 residues in the CDR3. V lost 3 bases to trimming and J lost 7 bases; unmatched junction nucleotides: 5. Germline-derived CDR1 and CDR2 are SGHVS and FNYEAQ. The CDR3: CASSFLAGGRNEQFF. Here the CDR3 DNA reads TGTGCCAGCAGCTTTCTAGCGGGAGGTCGGAATGAGCAGTTCTTC.

The V and J genes are TRBV7-2 and TRBJ2-7, with D maybe TRBD1 (6 bases). CDR3 length: 12 amino acids. Germline V gene sequence: CDR1 SGHTA, CDR2 FQGNSA. V lost 2 bases to trimming and J lost 7 bases, with 9 bases between them. The DNA for the CDR3 is TGTGCCAGCAGCTTAACAGGGAGAGAGCAGTACTTC. It is translated as CASSLTGREQYF.